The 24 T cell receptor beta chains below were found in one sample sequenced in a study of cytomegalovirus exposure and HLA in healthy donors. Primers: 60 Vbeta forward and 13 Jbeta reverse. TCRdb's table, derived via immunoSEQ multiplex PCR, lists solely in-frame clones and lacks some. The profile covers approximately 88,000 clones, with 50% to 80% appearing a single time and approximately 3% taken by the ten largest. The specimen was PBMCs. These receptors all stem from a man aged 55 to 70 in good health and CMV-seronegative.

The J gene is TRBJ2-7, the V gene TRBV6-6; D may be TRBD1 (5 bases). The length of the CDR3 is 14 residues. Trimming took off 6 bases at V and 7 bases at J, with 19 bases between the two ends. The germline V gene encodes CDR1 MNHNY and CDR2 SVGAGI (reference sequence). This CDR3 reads CASSDPIGVGEQYF. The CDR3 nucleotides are TGTGCCAGCAGCGATCCGATAGGGGTCGGGGAGCAGTACTTC.

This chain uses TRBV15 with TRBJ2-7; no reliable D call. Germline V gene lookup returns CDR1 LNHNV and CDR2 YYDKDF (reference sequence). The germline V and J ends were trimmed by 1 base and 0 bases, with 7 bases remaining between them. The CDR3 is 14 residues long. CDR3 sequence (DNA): TGTGCCACCAGCAGAGTAGCTAGCTCCTACGAGCAGTACTTC. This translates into CATSRVASSYEQYF.

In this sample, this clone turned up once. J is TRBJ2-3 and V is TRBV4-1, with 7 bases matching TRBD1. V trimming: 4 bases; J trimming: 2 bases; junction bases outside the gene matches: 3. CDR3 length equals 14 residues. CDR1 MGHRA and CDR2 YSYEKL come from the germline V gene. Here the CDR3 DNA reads TGCGCCAGCAGCCCGGGACAGTCCACAGATACGCAGTATTTT. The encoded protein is CASSPGQSTDTQYF.

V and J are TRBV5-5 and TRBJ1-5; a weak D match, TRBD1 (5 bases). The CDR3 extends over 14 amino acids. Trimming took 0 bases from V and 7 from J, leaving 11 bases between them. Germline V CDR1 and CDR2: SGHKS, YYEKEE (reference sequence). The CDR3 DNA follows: TGTGCCAGCAGCTTGGCCGGGGGAAAGCAGCCCCAGCATTTT. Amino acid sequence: CASSLAGGKQPQHF.

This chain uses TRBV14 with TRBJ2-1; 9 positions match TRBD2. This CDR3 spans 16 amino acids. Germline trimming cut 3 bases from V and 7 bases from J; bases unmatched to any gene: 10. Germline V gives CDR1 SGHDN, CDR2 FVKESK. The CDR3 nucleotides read TGTGCCAGCAGCCAGGGAGCGGGAGGCTTCCTGAATGAGCAGTTCTTC. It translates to CASSQGAGGFLNEQFF. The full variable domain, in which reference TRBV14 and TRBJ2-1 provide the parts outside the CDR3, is EAGVTQFPSHSVIEKGQTVTLRCDPISGHDNLYWYRRVMGKEIKFLLHFVKESKQDESGMPNNRFLAERTGGTYSTLKVQPAELEDSGVYFCASSQGAGGFLNEQFFGPGTRLTVL.

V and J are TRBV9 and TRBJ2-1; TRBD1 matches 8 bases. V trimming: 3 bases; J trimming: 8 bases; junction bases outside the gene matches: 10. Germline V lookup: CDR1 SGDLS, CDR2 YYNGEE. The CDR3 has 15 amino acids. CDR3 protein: CASSGRAGGVYEQFF. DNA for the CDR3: TGTGCCAGCAGCGGAAGGGCAGGGGGCGTCTATGAGCAGTTCTTC.

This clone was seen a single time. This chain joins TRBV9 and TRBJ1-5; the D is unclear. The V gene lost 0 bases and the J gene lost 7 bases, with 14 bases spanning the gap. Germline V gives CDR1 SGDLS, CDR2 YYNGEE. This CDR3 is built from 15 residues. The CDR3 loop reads CASSVAATGPQPQHF. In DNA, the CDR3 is TGTGCCAGCAGCGTAGCGGCGACGGGTCCCCAGCCCCAGCATTTT.

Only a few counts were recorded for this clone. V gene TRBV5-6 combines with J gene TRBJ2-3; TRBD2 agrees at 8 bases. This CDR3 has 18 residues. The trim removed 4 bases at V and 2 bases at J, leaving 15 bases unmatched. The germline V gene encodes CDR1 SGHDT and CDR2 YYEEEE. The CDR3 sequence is CASSPNHPSSGPTDTQYF. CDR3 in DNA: TGTGCCAGCAGCCCGAATCACCCTTCTAGCGGGCCCACAGATACGCAGTATTTT.

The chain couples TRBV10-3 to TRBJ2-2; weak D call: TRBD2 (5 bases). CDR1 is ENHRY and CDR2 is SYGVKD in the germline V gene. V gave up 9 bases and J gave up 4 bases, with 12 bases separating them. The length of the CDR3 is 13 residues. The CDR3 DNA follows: TGTGCCATAAGGGAAACTAGCACCGGGGAGCTGTTTTTT. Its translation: CAIRETSTGELFF.

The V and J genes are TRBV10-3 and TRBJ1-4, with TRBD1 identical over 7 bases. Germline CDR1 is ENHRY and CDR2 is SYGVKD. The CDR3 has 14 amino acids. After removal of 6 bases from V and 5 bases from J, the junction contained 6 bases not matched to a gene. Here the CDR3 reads CAISPGQTNEKLFF. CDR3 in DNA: TGTGCCATCAGCCCGGGACAGACGAATGAAAAACTGTTTTTT.

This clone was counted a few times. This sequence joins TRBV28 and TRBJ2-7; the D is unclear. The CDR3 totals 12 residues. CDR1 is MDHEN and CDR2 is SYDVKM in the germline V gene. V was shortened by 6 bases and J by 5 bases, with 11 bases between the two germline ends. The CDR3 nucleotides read TGTGCCAGCAGGACAAGTTTGAACGAGCAGTACTTC. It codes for CASRTSLNEQYF. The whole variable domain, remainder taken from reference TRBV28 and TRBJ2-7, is DVKVTQSSRYLVKRTGEKVFLECVQDMDHENMFWYRQDPGLGLRLIYFSYDVKMKEKGDIPEGYSVSREKKERFSLILESASTNQTSMYLCASRTSLNEQYFGPGTRLTVT.

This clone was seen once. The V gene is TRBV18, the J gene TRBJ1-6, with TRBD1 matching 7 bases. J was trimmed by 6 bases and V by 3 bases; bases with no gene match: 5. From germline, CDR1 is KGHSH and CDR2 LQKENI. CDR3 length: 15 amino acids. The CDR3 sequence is CASSPSGTANSPLHF. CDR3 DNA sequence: TGTGCCAGCTCACCGTCCGGGACAGCTAATTCACCCCTCCACTTT.

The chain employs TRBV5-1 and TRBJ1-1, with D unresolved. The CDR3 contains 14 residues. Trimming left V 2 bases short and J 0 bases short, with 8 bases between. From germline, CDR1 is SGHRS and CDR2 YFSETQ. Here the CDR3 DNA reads TGCGCCAGCAGCTTTAGACTTATGAACACTGAAGCTTTCTTT. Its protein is CASSFRLMNTEAFF. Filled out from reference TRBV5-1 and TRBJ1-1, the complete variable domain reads KAGVTQTPRYLIKTRGQQVTLSCSPISGHRSVSWYQQTPGQGLQFLFEYFSETQRNKGNFPGRFSGRQFSNSRSEMNVSTLELGDSALYLCASSFRLMNTEAFFGQGTRLTVV.

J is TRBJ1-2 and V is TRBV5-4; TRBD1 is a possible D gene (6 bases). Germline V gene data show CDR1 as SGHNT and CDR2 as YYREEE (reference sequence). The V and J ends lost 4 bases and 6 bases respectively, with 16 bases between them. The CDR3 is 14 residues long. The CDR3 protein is CASSREQGADGYTF. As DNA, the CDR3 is TGTGCCAGCAGCCGAGAACAGGGAGCAGATGGCTACACCTTC. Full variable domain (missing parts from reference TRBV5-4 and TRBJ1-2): ETGVTQSPTHLIKTRGQQVTLRCSSQSGHNTVSWYQQALGQGPQFIFQYYREEENGRGNFPPRFSGLQFPNYSSELNVNALELDDSALYLCASSREQGADGYTFGSGTRLTVV.

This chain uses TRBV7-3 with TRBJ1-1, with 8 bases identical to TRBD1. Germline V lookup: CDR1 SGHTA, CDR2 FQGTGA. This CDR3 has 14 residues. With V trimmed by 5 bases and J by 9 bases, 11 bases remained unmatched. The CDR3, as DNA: TGTGCCAGCAGCCTAGACAGGGGACATTTAAAAGCTTTCTTT. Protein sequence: CASSLDRGHLKAFF.

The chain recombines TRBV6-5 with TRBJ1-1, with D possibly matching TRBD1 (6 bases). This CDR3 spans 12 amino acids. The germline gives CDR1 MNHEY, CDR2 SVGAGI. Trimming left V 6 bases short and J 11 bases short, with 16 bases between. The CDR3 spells CASSANRVMAFF. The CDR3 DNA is TGTGCCAGCAGCGCGAACAGGGTCATGGCTTTCTTT.

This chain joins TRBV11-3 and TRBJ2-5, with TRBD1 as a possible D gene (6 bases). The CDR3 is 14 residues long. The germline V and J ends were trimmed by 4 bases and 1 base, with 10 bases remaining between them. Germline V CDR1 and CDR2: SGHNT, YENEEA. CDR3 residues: CASSYRQAQETQYF. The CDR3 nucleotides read TGTGCCAGCAGCTACCGACAGGCCCAAGAGACCCAGTACTTC.

The CDR3 loop reads CASSLGGQFNQPQHF. CDR3 DNA: TGTGCCAGCAGCTTAGGGGGACAGTTCAATCAGCCCCAGCATTTT. The chain recombines TRBV7-6 with TRBJ1-5, with 7 bases fitting TRBD1. This CDR3 contains 15 residues. Germline V gene sequence: CDR1 SGHVS, CDR2 FNYEAQ. After removal of 1 base from V and 3 bases from J, the junction contained 3 bases not matched to a gene.

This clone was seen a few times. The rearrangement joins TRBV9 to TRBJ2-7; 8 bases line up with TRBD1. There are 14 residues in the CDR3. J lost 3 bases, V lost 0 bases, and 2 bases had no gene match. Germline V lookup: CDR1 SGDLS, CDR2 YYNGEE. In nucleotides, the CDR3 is TGTGCCAGCAGCGTAGGGACAGGGCTCTACGAGCAGTACTTC. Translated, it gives CASSVGTGLYEQYF.

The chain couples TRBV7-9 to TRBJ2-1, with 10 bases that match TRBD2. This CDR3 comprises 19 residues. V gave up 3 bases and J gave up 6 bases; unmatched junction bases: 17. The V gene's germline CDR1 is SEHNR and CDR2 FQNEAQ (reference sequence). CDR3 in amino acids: CASSLWTVSAGGPGNEQFF. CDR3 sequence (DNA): TGTGCCAGCAGCTTGTGGACAGTTTCAGCGGGAGGGCCAGGCAATGAGCAGTTCTTC.

CDR3 nucleotide sequence: TGTGCCAGCAGTTCTCTAGCGGGGGGAGGCGAGCAGTACTTC. It yields the protein CASSSLAGGGEQYF. This chain connects TRBV27 to TRBJ2-5, with TRBD2 matching over 11 bases. The J call may be in error: the DNA end matches TRBJ2-7 better. In germline, CDR1 is MNHEY, CDR2 SMNVEV (reference sequence). This CDR3 has 14 residues.

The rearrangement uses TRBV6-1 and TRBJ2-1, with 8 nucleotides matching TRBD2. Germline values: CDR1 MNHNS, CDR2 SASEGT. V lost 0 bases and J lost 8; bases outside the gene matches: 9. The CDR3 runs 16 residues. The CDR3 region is CASSEAPGLGEDEQFF. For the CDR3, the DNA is TGTGCCAGCAGTGAAGCACCGGGACTAGGGGAGGATGAGCAGTTCTTC.

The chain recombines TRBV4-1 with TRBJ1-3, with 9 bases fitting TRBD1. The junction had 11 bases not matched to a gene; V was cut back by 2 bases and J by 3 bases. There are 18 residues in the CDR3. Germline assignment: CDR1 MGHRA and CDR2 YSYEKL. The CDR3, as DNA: TGCGCCAGCAGCCAACCTGATAACCGGGACAGGGATGGAAACACCATATATTTT. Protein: CASSQPDNRDRDGNTIYF.

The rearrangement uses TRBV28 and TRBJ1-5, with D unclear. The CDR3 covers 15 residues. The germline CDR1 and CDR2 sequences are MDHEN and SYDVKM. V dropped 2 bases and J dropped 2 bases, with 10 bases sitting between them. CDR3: CASSLIGGGNQPQHF. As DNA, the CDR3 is TGTGCCAGCAGTTTAATTGGCGGAGGCAATCAGCCCCAGCATTTT.